The 3 T cell receptor beta chains below all came from one sample that was sequenced in a study of blood T cell repertoires in COVID-19. Some clones are missing from TCRdb's copy, which holds only in-frame ones; the method was immunoSEQ multiplex PCR. The data hold under 45,000 clones, with 85% observed a single time. Sequenced material: peripheral blood. The source is a man in his 60s with active or convalescent COVID-19.

This clone came up many times. The chain uses TRBV5-1 and TRBJ1-4; a possible D gene is TRBD1 (5 bases). The CDR3 sequence is 16 residues long. V lost 4 bases to trimming and J lost 2 bases, with 15 bases between them. Germline V gene sequence: CDR1 SGHRS, CDR2 YFSETQ. CDR3 sequence: CASSLVFGGTNEKLFF. The CDR3 bases are TGCGCCAGCAGCCTGGTTTTTGGGGGGACTAATGAAAAACTGTTTTTT.

The gene calls are TRBV21-1 and TRBJ2-7; the table's D call, TRBD1, has no DNA check behind it. TRBV21-1 corresponds to a pseudogene. This CDR3 is 17 amino acids long. The CDR3 coding sequence is TGTGCCAGCAGCGTTCACCGGGACAGGGGGGGTCCCTACGAGCAGTACGTC. It codes for CASSVHRDRGGPYEQYV.

This sequence joins TRBV4-1 and TRBJ1-2, with 7 bases identical to TRBD1. The CDR3 extends over 13 amino acids. J lost 4 bases, V lost 8 bases, and 7 bases had no gene match. CDR1 and CDR2 (germline): MGHRA, YSYEKL. CDR3 nucleotides: TGCGCCAGCTCAGGGACAGACCGCTATGGCTACACCTTC. It translates to CASSGTDRYGYTF.